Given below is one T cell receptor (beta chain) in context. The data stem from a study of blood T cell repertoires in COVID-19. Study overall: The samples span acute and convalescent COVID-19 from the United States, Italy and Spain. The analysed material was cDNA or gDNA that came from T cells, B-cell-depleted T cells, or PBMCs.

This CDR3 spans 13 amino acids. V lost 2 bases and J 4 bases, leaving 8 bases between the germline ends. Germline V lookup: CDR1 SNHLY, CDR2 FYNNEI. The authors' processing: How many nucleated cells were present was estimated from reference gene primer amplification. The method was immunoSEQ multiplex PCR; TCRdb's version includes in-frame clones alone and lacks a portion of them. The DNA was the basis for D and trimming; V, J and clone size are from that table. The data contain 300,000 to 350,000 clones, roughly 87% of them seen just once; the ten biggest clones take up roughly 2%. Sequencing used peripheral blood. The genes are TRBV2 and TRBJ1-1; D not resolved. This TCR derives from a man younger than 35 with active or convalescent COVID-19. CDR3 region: CASSEYMFTEAFF. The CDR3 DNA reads TGTGCCAGCAGTGAATACATGTTCACTGAAGCTTTCTTT.